This is a list of T cell receptor beta chains from one sample in a study of early T cells in non-severe SARS-CoV-2 infection. A single record per CDR3 protein comes from TCRdb applying MiXCR to the 5' RACE reads. The data show several thousand distinct CDR3 sequences, 4% to 5.5% seen once. The source material was whole blood. The receptors originated from an adult who was a healthcare worker with PCR-confirmed SARS-CoV-2 infection or an uninfected control (not recorded which). Each CDR3 is given with its conserved first and last residue. A D gene is named only where the DNA matches it firmly. Clone size is not always given. Where it is, it says once, few, many or a class for expanded clones.

D	length	V	J	size	DNA	CDR3
-	13	TRBV7-2	TRBJ2-5	many	TGTGCCAGCAGCCGGGACAACCAAGAGACCCAGTACTTC	CASSRDNQETQYF
-	14	TRBV18	TRBJ1-1	medium-sized	TGTGCCAGCTCACCAGAACAGGGAGGGGCTGAAGCTTTCTTT	CASSPEQGGAEAFF
TRBD2	14	TRBV10-3	TRBJ2-5	medium-sized	TGTGCCATCAGTGATCTAGCGGGACTGGAGACCCAGTACTTC	CAISDLAGLETQYF
-	16	TRBV7-8	TRBJ1-2	medium-sized	TGTGCCAGCAGCTTAGGTCCAGGGCCCCCTAACTATGGCTACACCTTC	CASSLGPGPPNYGYTF
TRBD1	14	TRBV29-1	TRBJ1-2	many	TGCAGCGCCCCACTAGGGGGGACAGGGGGTGGCTACACCTTC	CSAPLGGTGGGYTF
-	15	TRBV27	TRBJ1-5	medium-sized	TGTGCCAGCAGTTTACAGGGAATGGGCAATCAGCCCCAGCATTTT	CASSLQGMGNQPQHF
TRBD1	11	TRBV20-1	TRBJ2-7	-	TGTAAAATTTCCCGGGACAGAAAGCAGTACTTC	CKISRDRKQYF
-	13	TRBV18	TRBJ1-2	many	TGTGCCAGCTCACCGGGGGGCGGCTATGGCTACACCTTC	CASSPGGGYGYTF
-	13	TRBV3-1	TRBJ2-1	medium-sized	TGTGCCAGCAGCCTTAGGACGGTCAATGAGCAGTTCTTC	CASSLRTVNEQFF
TRBD1	14	TRBV5-1	TRBJ1-1	many	TGCGCCAGCAGCAGGGGGGACAGCAACACTGAAGCTTTCTTT	CASSRGDSNTEAFF
TRBD1	13	TRBV7-9	TRBJ1-2	few	TGTGCCAGCAGAGGGACAGATAACTATGGCTACACCTTC	CASRGTDNYGYTF
TRBD2	15	TRBV29-1	TRBJ2-1	-	TGCAGCGTTGCCGGACTAGCGGTAGGAGCGGATGAGCAGTTCTTC	CSVAGLAVGADEQFF
-	14	TRBV7-2	TRBJ2-3	medium-sized	TGTGCCAGCAGCTTAGGGGGGCACTTGGATACGCAGTATTTT	CASSLGGHLDTQYF
-	12	TRBV7-2	TRBJ2-3	many	TGTGCCAGCAGCTCCTGGGCAGATACGCAGTATTTT	CASSSWADTQYF
TRBD1	13	TRBV28	TRBJ1-2	medium-sized	TGTGCCAGCATGGGACAGACTAACTATGGCTACACCTTC	CASMGQTNYGYTF
TRBD1	12	TRBV29-1	TRBJ2-3	medium-sized	TGCAGCGTTGGGACAGGGGCTGATACGCAGTATTTT	CSVGTGADTQYF
TRBD2	18	TRBV4-1	TRBJ2-1	medium-sized	TGCGCCAGCAGCCAAGTGGACCTCGGACTAGCGGCTTACAATGAGCAGTTCTTC	CASSQVDLGLAAYNEQFF
TRBD2	16	TRBV2	TRBJ2-7	medium-sized	TGTGCCAGCAGCCACCTTCGCGGGAGAGGAATCTACGAGCAGTACTTC	CASSHLRGRGIYEQYF
-	10	TRBV29-1	TRBJ1-4	few	TGCAGCGCCTGCGGGGAAAAACTGTTTTTT	CSACGEKLFF
-	16	TRBV11-2	TRBJ2-7	many	TGTGCCAGCAGCCTTCCCGGGATGTCAGGGTCCCACGAGCAGTACTTC	CASSLPGMSGSHEQYF
-	12	TRBV11-2	TRBJ2-3	many	TGTGCCAGCAGCGTGGCCGTGGATACGCAGTATTTT	CASSVAVDTQYF
TRBD1	16	TRBV28	TRBJ2-7	many	TGTGCCAGCACACCACCCGGGACAGGGGGTACCTACGAGCAGTACTTC	CASTPPGTGGTYEQYF
-	17	TRBV4-1	TRBJ1-4	few	TGCGCCAGCAGCCAAGAGGCAACCAGCGCCAGACACGAAAAACTGTTTTTT	CASSQEATSARHEKLFF
TRBD2	15	TRBV11-3	TRBJ2-1	many	TGTGCCAGCAGCCCCCGCGGGAGGGCCGGGAATGAGCAGTTCTTC	CASSPRGRAGNEQFF
-	16	TRBV28	TRBJ2-4	many	TGTGCCAGCACCAATTGGGGGGTAGGAGCCAAAAACATTCAGTACTTC	CASTNWGVGAKNIQYF
-	19	TRBV7-9	TRBJ2-6	medium-sized	TGTGCCAGCAGCTTGGGTTTTTGGTACTCCGGCTCTGGGGCCAACGTCCTGACTTTC	CASSLGFWYSGSGANVLTF
-	15	TRBV11-2	TRBJ2-1	many	TGTGCCAGCAGCTTAGACGGGTCTTCCTACAATGAGCAGTTCTTC	CASSLDGSSYNEQFF
-	15	TRBV5-1	TRBJ2-7	many	TGCGCCAGCAGCTTGGCCAGGCCCTTCTACTACGAGCAGTACTTC	CASSLARPFYYEQYF
TRBD2	15	TRBV3-1	TRBJ2-7	medium-sized	TGTGCCAGCAGCCTTAGCGGGAGTTCATCAGGCGAGCAGTACTTC	CASSLSGSSSGEQYF
TRBD2	14	TRBV20-1	TRBJ2-1	many	TGCAGTGCCCACCTCCGTAGCGGGATCGGCGAGCAGTTCTTC	CSAHLRSGIGEQFF
-	16	TRBV19	TRBJ2-1	few	TGTGCCAGTAGTCATTCCCCAGTGGGCTCCTACAATGAGCAGTTCTTC	CASSHSPVGSYNEQFF
-	15	TRBV20-1	TRBJ2-1	many	TGCAGTGCTAGGGATTCACCGGGTTCCCCCAATGAGCAGTTCTTC	CSARDSPGSPNEQFF
-	19	TRBV20-1	TRBJ1-6	medium-sized	TGCAGTGCTAGGGGAAGAATTACAGGGTTTCGTGACTATAATTCACCCCTCCACTTT	CSARGRITGFRDYNSPLHF
-	15	TRBV6-1	TRBJ2-6	few	TGTGCCAGCAGTGAAACGACGGCTGGGGCCAACGTCCTGACTTTC	CASSETTAGANVLTF
TRBD1	14	TRBV7-8	TRBJ2-1	medium-sized	TGTGCCAGCAGCCCCCGGACAGGGGGCAATGAGCAGTTCTTC	CASSPRTGGNEQFF
TRBD2	17	TRBV11-3	TRBJ2-3	many	TGTGCCAGCAGCGCCCGGACTAGCGGGGGGGCCACAGATACGCAGTATTTT	CASSARTSGGATDTQYF
TRBD2	14	TRBV12-3/TRBV12-4	TRBJ2-2	medium-sized	TGTGCCAGCAGTGCCGGGACTAGCGGCCGGGAGCTGTTTTTT	CASSAGTSGRELFF
-	11	TRBV6-2/TRBV6-3	TRBJ2-1	many	TGTGCCAGCAGAGAGAACAGGGAGCAGTTCTTC	CASRENREQFF
-	13	TRBV11-3	TRBJ1-1	many	TGTGCCAGCAGCGCAGACTGGAACACTGAAGCTTTCTTT	CASSADWNTEAFF
-	13	TRBV11-2	TRBJ2-3	medium-sized	TGTGCCAGCAGCTTTGTATCTGCAGATACGCAGTATTTT	CASSFVSADTQYF
-	11	TRBV7-3	TRBJ2-1	many	TGTGCCAGCAGCTTAGGGGGTGAGCAGTTCTTC	CASSLGGEQFF
TRBD1	15	TRBV11-3	TRBJ1-2	many	TGTGCCAGCAGCCCGCGACAGGGGGACGGCTATGGCTACACCTTC	CASSPRQGDGYGYTF
-	13	TRBV5-1	TRBJ2-2	many	TGCGCCAGCAGCTTGGGCGATTTCGGGGAGCTGTTTTTT	CASSLGDFGELFF
-	15	TRBV10-3	TRBJ1-1	medium-sized	TGTGCCATCAGATCTGGAGACACGCGAGGGGATGAAGCTTTCTTT	CAIRSGDTRGDEAFF
-	15	TRBV7-9	TRBJ1-1	medium-sized	TGTGCCAGCAGACCTCCCCTTGAAATGAACACTGAAGCTTTCTTT	CASRPPLEMNTEAFF
TRBD1	17	TRBV28	TRBJ1-2	many	TGTGCCAGCAGCCTTCCCGGGACAGGGATTAATAACTATGGCTACACCTTC	CASSLPGTGINNYGYTF
TRBD1	12	TRBV6-2/TRBV6-3	TRBJ1-2	medium-sized	TGTGCCAGCAGCCGGGACAGGGCGGGCTGCACCTTC	CASSRDRAGCTF
-	14	TRBV11-3	TRBJ1-1	-	TGTGCCAGCAGCCCCACCGGCCCCAACTCTGAAGCTTTCTTT	CASSPTGPNSEAFF
-	16	TRBV7-2	TRBJ2-4	many	TGTGCCAGCAGCTCAACGAGACCGTTAGCCAAAAACATTCAGTACTTC	CASSSTRPLAKNIQYF
-	11	TRBV11-2	TRBJ2-5	medium-sized	TGTGCCAGCAGCCCACTGGAGACCCAGTACTTC	CASSPLETQYF
TRBD2	17	TRBV7-9	TRBJ2-5	medium-sized	TGTGCCAGCAGCTTAGCGGGACTAGCGGGAAACCAAGAGACCCAGTACTTC	CASSLAGLAGNQETQYF